This TCR beta chain was captured by sequencing in a study of OX40 agonist ivuxolimab in advanced cancers. Study information: The study gave patients intravenous ivuxolimab at 0.01 to 10 mg/kg every 2 weeks. Enrolled patients in dose escalation had cancers that were hepatocellular carcinoma, melanoma, renal cell or head and neck cancer. Study conclusions and caveats: By week 6 at 0.1 to 3.0 mg/kg, blood CD4+ and CD8+ T cells had expanded clonally.

A word on this clone: Its antigen is not known.

Germline V gene data show CDR1 as SGHNT and CDR2 as YENEEA. Trimming pared 7 bases from V and 2 bases from J, leaving 11 bases between. This CDR3 has 13 residues. Measured with immunoSEQ multiplex PCR; TCRdb has only the in-frame clones, and not every one. This sample has tens of thousands of clones, with 80% to 95% found just once. The gene calls are TRBV11-3 and TRBJ2-5, with D perhaps TRBD2 (6 bases). The sample in question was CD4+ or CD8+ T cells sorted from blood, obtained in a trial of the OX40 agonist ivuxolimab. The sequence was collected from an adult with an advanced solid tumor such as melanoma, head and neck, liver or kidney cancer. In nucleotides, the CDR3 is TGTGCCAGCACCGGGGCGGGACAAGAGACCCAGTACTTC. It yields the protein CASTGAGQETQYF.